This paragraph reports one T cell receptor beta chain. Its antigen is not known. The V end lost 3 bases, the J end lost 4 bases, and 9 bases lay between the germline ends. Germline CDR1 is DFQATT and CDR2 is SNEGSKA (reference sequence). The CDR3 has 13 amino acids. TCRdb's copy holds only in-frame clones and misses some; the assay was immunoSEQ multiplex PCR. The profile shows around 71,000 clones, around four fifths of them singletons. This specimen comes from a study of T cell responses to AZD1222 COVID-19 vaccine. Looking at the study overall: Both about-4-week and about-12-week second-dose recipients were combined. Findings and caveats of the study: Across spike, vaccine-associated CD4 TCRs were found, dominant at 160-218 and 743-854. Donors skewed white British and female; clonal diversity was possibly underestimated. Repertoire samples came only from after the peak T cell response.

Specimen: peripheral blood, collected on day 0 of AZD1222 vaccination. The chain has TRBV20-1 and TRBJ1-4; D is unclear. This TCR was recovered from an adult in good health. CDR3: CSASHRYNEKLFF. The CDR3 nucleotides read TGCAGTGCTAGTCACAGATATAATGAAAAACTGTTTTTT.